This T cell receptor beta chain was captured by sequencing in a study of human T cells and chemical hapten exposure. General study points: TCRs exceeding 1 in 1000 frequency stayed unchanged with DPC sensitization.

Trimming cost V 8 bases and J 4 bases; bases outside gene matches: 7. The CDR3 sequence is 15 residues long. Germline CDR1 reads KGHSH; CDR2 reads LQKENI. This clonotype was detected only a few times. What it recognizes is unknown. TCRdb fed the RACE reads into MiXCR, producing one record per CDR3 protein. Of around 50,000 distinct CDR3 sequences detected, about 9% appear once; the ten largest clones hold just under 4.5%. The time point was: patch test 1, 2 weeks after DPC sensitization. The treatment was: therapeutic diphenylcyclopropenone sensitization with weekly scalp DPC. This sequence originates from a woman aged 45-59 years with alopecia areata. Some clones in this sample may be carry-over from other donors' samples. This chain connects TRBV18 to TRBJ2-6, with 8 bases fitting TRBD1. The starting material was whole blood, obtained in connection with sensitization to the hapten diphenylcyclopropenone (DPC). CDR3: CASAQGADGANVLTF. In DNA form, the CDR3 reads TGTGCCAGCGCCCAGGGGGCCGACGGGGCCAACGTCCTGACTTTC.